The text below deals with one T cell receptor (beta chain). Which antigen it targets is not known. Base qualities are missing; no much larger clone stands one base away. This sample stems from a study of cytomegalovirus exposure and HLA in healthy donors (dated by TCRdb to about 2017). Regarding the research as a whole: According to an earlier analysis of several hundred of the donors, about 179 million T cells yielded 117 million unique TCR beta sequences and 276 Gb of sequence data. An early release covering 550 to 650 HLA-typed donors comprised about 300 gigabases of sequencing data and roughly 86 million unique TCR sequences. Of the 398 genotyped donors, 75% to 85% were placed in the genetic ancestry cluster associated with self-reported Caucasian donors. The aim of the study was to test whether cataloging public T cell receptors could identify signatures of past pathogen exposure. The study used immunosequencing to profile the T cell repertoires of under 700 subjects and linked those repertoires to cytomegalovirus serostatus. In addition to the first cohort of 500 to 850 subjects, a separate validation cohort of about 120 different subjects was used. The study combined high-throughput TCR immunosequencing, statistical association of individual TCRs with disease status, and machine learning to predict cytomegalovirus infection status. To study patterns of TCR occurrence, a later analysis re-analyzed previously published TCR beta repertoires from around 700 donors and added high-resolution HLA genotyping. Rather than using new phenotypic data, the later analysis identified candidate immune exposures from TCR beta sequences and from how often those sequences occurred across donors. An earlier analysis of some 600 of the donors applied high-throughput TCR beta sequencing to assess whether each TCR beta V gene segment acted as functional or pseudogenic. Donor age, sex, ethnicity and CMV serostatus were compiled alongside the repertoire data. In a later genetic analysis, genome-wide SNP genotypes for about 65% of the roughly 670 donors were used, and that subset was treated as a discovery cohort. All discovery cohort repertoires had been generated using a single sequencing platform. Both class I and class II loci were covered by HLA typing, at four-digit resolution. Typing coverage differed by locus: A, B, C, DRB1 and DQB1 were typed in about 620-630 donors, DQA1 in around 500, DPA1 in 600 to 610, and DPB1 in 472. Four to six DR-DQ haplotypes were handled as single units for association and clustering, since linkage in the cohort was strong. Among around 400 genotyped donors of the cohort, an average of approximately 220,000 unique TCR beta nucleotide sequences was sequenced per donor, of which approximately 18% were non-productive.

Clipping removes 1 base from V and 6 bases from J, with 6 as the unmatched junction base count. Reading the germline V gene gives CDR1 SGHRS and CDR2 YFSETQ. The CDR3 runs 14 residues from the cysteine to the phenylalanine. Left in the record is the CDR3 DNA by itself, 42 bases read in frame from the first base. General conclusions and limits of the study: The earlier analysis of nearly 600 of the donors excluded some 15 rarely observed V segments, including chromosome 9 orphons, because counts were too low. In the study, approximately 150 TCR beta chains were listed as associated with cytomegalovirus. A later genetic analysis associated a missense DCLRE1C variant with V-gene and J-gene trimming of TCR beta chains, and an independent cohort replicated the association. When HLA alleles, especially DR and DQ, strongly co-occurred, TCR associations were difficult to assign to individual alleles. In a later analysis, most CMV-associated TCR beta chains were found to appear HLA-restricted, with HLA associations seemingly driven largely by CMV exposure. Across donors, most TCR sequences were observed very rarely, whereas some public TCRs were present in many individuals. A cluster of highly shared sequence variants was judged likely to represent a technical artifact of the sequencing pipeline. Only TCR beta chains were sequenced in this cohort, and the absence of alpha or paired-chain data limited detectable features. Because HLA typing was missing for some donors at each locus, association tests included only the typed subset. In a later analysis, HLA-associated TCR beta chains were found to be more clonally expanded and to have lower generation probabilities than equally common non-associated chains. According to a later analysis, TCR association rates differed among HLA loci, with DRB1 alleles showing the most associated TCRs and HLA-C alleles showing the fewest. Immune exposure information for the cohort was limited to CMV serostatus. The classifier was reported to diagnose cytomegalovirus status with high specificity and sensitivity in both the original and validation cohorts. Because the 87-base-pair reads could not distinguish some IMGT-functional V segments, including TRBV6-2 and TRBV6-3, those segments were excluded. In a later analysis, several top co-occurrence clusters were reported to appear linked to parvovirus B19, influenza, CMV and Epstein-Barr virus. The authors suggested that the approach could potentially be generalized to other disease states and immunological phenotypes. A further reported finding was that TCR beta sequences accurately predicted the HLA-A and HLA-B alleles for most subjects in the first cohort. The presence/absence analyses assumed that sequencing depth was roughly uniform across donors, and that assumption may not be true. Linkage disequilibrium might explain the correlated functional status among segregating V segments, but an unknown experimental factor could not be ruled out. Compared with the approximately 600-donor mean, donors in an Asian-associated ancestry cluster had fewer N-insertions in productive TCRs, according to a later genetic analysis. Three of the identified cytomegalovirus-associated TCR beta chains were confirmed in vitro to be specific for cytomegalovirus antigens. At a false discovery rate of 0.05, a later analysis linked under 20,000 TCR beta sequences to specific HLA alleles. In an earlier analysis of some 550 of the donors, most TCR beta V segments were observed in productive rearrangements about 87% or about 30% of the time, broadly matching IMGT annotations.

Library construction relied on the immunoSEQ multiplex PCR assay. The multiplex PCR relied on a mix of 60 forward primers for TCR Vbeta segments and 13 reverse primers for TCR Jbeta segments. The CDR3 region of rearranged TCR beta genes was amplified from genomic DNA by a multiplex PCR assay. Amplified TCR beta libraries were sequenced as 87-base-pair reads on the Illumina HiSeq System. From the authors' description of their analysis: In a later analysis, around 80 million unique TCR beta chains were counted across the approximately 620 repertoires, and roughly 11 million of these chains were shared by at least two donors. A nearest-neighbor algorithm error-corrected the raw reads and collapsed the reads into unique sequences, merging closely related sequences to remove PCR and sequencing errors. V, D and J gene segments were assigned by aligning CDR3 sequences to IMGT reference sequences. For a sequence to be retained, a match of at least six nucleotides was required to both a V gene segment and a J gene segment. A rearrangement counted as productive if the CDR3 had no stop codons and remained in frame with V and J, and every other rearrangement counted as non-productive. Following IMGT convention, CDR3 was defined as the stretch from the second conserved V-encoded cysteine to the conserved J-encoded phenylalanine. The earlier analysis of 500 to 600 of the donors excluded sequences that lacked an unambiguous match to a single V gene segment. In an earlier analysis of several hundred of the donors, a V segment was called functional when productive rearrangements were above 56.7%, and segregating when the standard deviation between donors exceeded 5%. To diagnose cytomegalovirus status from the catalog of TCR beta chain sequences, a statistical classification framework was built. A later analysis assigned V and J genes by comparing TCR nucleotide sequences with IMGT/GENE-DB human TR gene sequences. Using the TCRdist pipeline, a later analysis assigned CDR3 sequences along with most-parsimonious VDJ recombination scenarios. In a later analysis, every TCR beta chain was defined by the combination of its CDR3 amino acid sequence and its V-gene family, and reads without a unique V-gene family were dropped. A later analysis removed several hundred highly shared, low-generation-probability nucleotide sequences to deal with suspected cross-contamination and a sequencing artifact. A later analysis calculated a clonal expansion index for each public chain from normalized within-repertoire ranks of inferred template counts. In a later analysis, generation probabilities were computed with a VDJ recombination model fitted to out-of-frame rearrangements, and the resulting probabilities were checked against IGoR. A later analysis scored TCR-TCR, TCR-HLA and TCR-CMV co-occurrence with hypergeometric tests, applying a repertoire-size bias correction to TCR pairs. A later analysis estimated false discovery rates by permuting HLA or CMV assignments 20 times. In a later analysis, co-occurring TCRs were grouped using DBSCAN, with TCRdist sequence similarity added in when clustering inside HLA-allele-positive subsets. For co-occurrence clustering, repertoires with fewer than 30,000 or more than 120,000 public chains were excluded, along with five or six repertoires with anomalous nucleotide sharing. In its TCRdb copy, this immuneACCESS table keeps in-frame sequences only and misses some clones. Where compared with another copy, unresolved V genes explain less than half of these, and the others have no known cause. That table gives V, J and clone size, and the DNA gave D and trimming. This sample lists about 110,000 clones; approximately 81% were detected once. The ten largest clones add up to under 2.5% of the sample.

The cohort consisted of hundreds of healthy bone marrow donors. Cohort members were all nominally healthy when sampled, although unrecorded immune exposures were likely present. The donor was CMV seronegative and was included in the group of about 350 seronegative cohort members. Each donor provided a peripheral blood sample, and peripheral blood mononuclear cells were used for TCR beta sequencing. Genomic DNA was extracted from the blood cell samples with the Qiagen DNeasy Blood Extraction Kit. The sequenced sample consisted of PBMCs. This receptor was identified in a woman under 40 in good health and CMV-seronegative. This chain joins TRBV5-1 to TRBJ2-7; 8 bases in the junction line up with TRBD2. The encoded CDR3 is CASSLFSGASEQYF. The nucleotide sequence is given as TGCGCCAGCAGCTTGTTTAGCGGGGCTTCCGAGCAGTACTTC. Reference TRBV5-1 and TRBJ2-7 genes cover what lies past the CDR3, so the full variable domain is KAGVTQTPRYLIKTRGQQVTLSCSPISGHRSVSWYQQTPGQGLQFLFEYFSETQRNKGNFPGRFSGRQFSNSRSEMNVSTLELGDSALYLCASSLFSGASEQYFGPGTRLTVT.